This is a list of T cell receptor beta chains from one sample in a study of identical twins. TCRdb itself ran the 5' RACE reads through MiXCR, one entry per CDR3 protein. The sample has around 690,000 distinct CDR3 sequences, roughly 20% seen once. The sample was also reused in another study, on T cells expressing NK-cell markers.

The sample consisted of PBMCs. The receptors were gathered from a woman aged 18-29 years in good health. CDR3s include the opening cysteine and the closing phenylalanine or tryptophan. The order of the fields is J gene, V gene, D gene, clone size, CDR3 length, CDR3 protein, CDR3 DNA. The D gene is left open where the match is weak. The listing skips clone size in some rows; elsewhere it reads once, few, many or a size class.

J gene: TRBJ2-7; V gene: TRBV3-1; D gene: -; clone size: many; CDR3 length: 17; CDR3 protein: CASSQERTRPNSYEQYF; CDR3 DNA: TGTGCCAGCAGCCAGGAAAGGACAAGGCCGAACTCCTACGAGCAGTACTTC
J gene: TRBJ2-5; V gene: TRBV5-1; D gene: -; clone size: -; CDR3 length: 15; CDR3 protein: CASSVGVSMQETQYF; CDR3 DNA: TGCGCCAGCAGCGTAGGGGTGTCAATGCAAGAGACCCAGTACTTC
J gene: TRBJ2-7; V gene: TRBV20-1; D gene: -; clone size: -; CDR3 length: 14; CDR3 protein: CSARDSAKGYEQYF; CDR3 DNA: TGCAGTGCTAGAGATTCGGCAAAGGGGTACGAGCAGTACTTC
J gene: TRBJ2-1; V gene: TRBV6-1; D gene: -; clone size: few; CDR3 length: 13; CDR3 protein: CASKGNTQGRQFF; CDR3 DNA: TGTGCCAGCAAGGGAAACACTCAGGGGAGACAGTTCTTC
J gene: TRBJ2-5; V gene: TRBV6-5; D gene: TRBD2; clone size: -; CDR3 length: 16; CDR3 protein: CASSYSGTSGGETQYF; CDR3 DNA: TGTGCCAGCAGTTACTCGGGAACTAGCGGGGGTGAGACCCAGTACTTC
J gene: TRBJ2-3; V gene: TRBV6-2/TRBV6-3; D gene: -; clone size: -; CDR3 length: 13; CDR3 protein: CASSNIIADTQYF; CDR3 DNA: TGTGCCAGCAGTAATATCATTGCAGATACGCAGTATTTT
J gene: TRBJ2-3; V gene: TRBV19; D gene: TRBD2; clone size: -; CDR3 length: 15; CDR3 protein: CASSISAGEQDTQYF; CDR3 DNA: TGTGCCAGTAGTATTTCAGCGGGAGAGCAAGATACGCAGTATTTT
J gene: TRBJ1-1; V gene: TRBV7-2; D gene: TRBD1; clone size: -; CDR3 length: 15; CDR3 protein: CASSTKTGGSSEAFF; CDR3 DNA: TGTGCCAGCAGCACAAAGACAGGGGGTAGTTCTGAAGCTTTCTTT
J gene: TRBJ2-1; V gene: TRBV5-1; D gene: TRBD1; clone size: -; CDR3 length: 15; CDR3 protein: CASIGQGEDYNEQFF; CDR3 DNA: TGCGCCAGCATTGGACAGGGAGAGGACTACAATGAGCAGTTCTTC
J gene: TRBJ2-7; V gene: TRBV20-1; D gene: -; clone size: few; CDR3 length: 14; CDR3 protein: CSASRLGLEYEQYF; CDR3 DNA: TGCAGTGCTAGTCGACTAGGACTGGAGTACGAGCAGTACTTC
J gene: TRBJ2-7; V gene: TRBV20-1; D gene: -; clone size: -; CDR3 length: 10; CDR3 protein: CSARLYEQYF; CDR3 DNA: TGCAGTGCTAGGCTCTACGAGCAGTACTTC
J gene: TRBJ2-7; V gene: TRBV5-1; D gene: -; clone size: -; CDR3 length: 15; CDR3 protein: CASSLGSTPSYEQYF; CDR3 DNA: TGCGCCAGCAGCTTGGGGTCAACCCCTTCCTACGAGCAGTACTTC
J gene: TRBJ2-1; V gene: TRBV15; D gene: TRBD2; clone size: -; CDR3 length: 15; CDR3 protein: CATSRVAGGYNEQFF; CDR3 DNA: TGTGCCACCAGCAGAGTAGCGGGAGGGTACAATGAGCAGTTCTTC
J gene: TRBJ2-1; V gene: TRBV27; D gene: TRBD2; clone size: few; CDR3 length: 15; CDR3 protein: CASSFRSSGYNEQFF; CDR3 DNA: TGTGCCAGCAGTTTTCGGTCTAGCGGATACAATGAGCAGTTCTTC
J gene: TRBJ2-1; V gene: TRBV10-1; D gene: TRBD2; clone size: -; CDR3 length: 16; CDR3 protein: CASSDGASGNVGEQFF; CDR3 DNA: TGCGCCAGCAGTGACGGGGCTAGCGGGAATGTTGGTGAGCAGTTCTTC
J gene: TRBJ2-3; V gene: TRBV9; D gene: -; clone size: -; CDR3 length: 12; CDR3 protein: CASSVDTDTQYF; CDR3 DNA: TGTGCCAGCAGCGTAGACACAGATACGCAGTATTTT
J gene: TRBJ2-5; V gene: TRBV20-1; D gene: -; clone size: -; CDR3 length: 14; CDR3 protein: CSARDYRSYGTQYF; CDR3 DNA: TGCAGTGCTAGAGACTACCGAAGCTATGGGACCCAGTACTTC
J gene: TRBJ1-1; V gene: TRBV12-3/TRBV12-4; D gene: -; clone size: few; CDR3 length: 14; CDR3 protein: CASSWGTVNTEAFF; CDR3 DNA: TGTGCCAGCAGTTGGGGGACGGTGAACACTGAAGCTTTCTTT
J gene: TRBJ2-3; V gene: TRBV9; D gene: TRBD2; clone size: few; CDR3 length: 17; CDR3 protein: CASSGRLAGGSTDTQYF; CDR3 DNA: TGTGCCAGCAGCGGCCGACTAGCGGGGGGGTCCACAGATACGCAGTATTTT
J gene: TRBJ2-3; V gene: TRBV10-2; D gene: -; clone size: few; CDR3 length: 14; CDR3 protein: CASRRREVLNTQYF; CDR3 DNA: TGCGCCAGCAGGAGGCGCGAGGTCCTAAATACGCAGTATTTT
J gene: TRBJ2-3; V gene: TRBV10-1; D gene: -; clone size: -; CDR3 length: 16; CDR3 protein: CASSPSRTTSTDTQYF; CDR3 DNA: TGCGCCAGCAGTCCGTCGCGGACCACTAGCACAGATACGCAGTATTTT
J gene: TRBJ2-5; V gene: TRBV20-1; D gene: -; clone size: many; CDR3 length: 13; CDR3 protein: CSARVEVKKTQYF; CDR3 DNA: TGCAGTGCTAGAGTTGAGGTGAAGAAGACCCAGTACTTC
J gene: TRBJ2-7; V gene: TRBV30; D gene: -; clone size: -; CDR3 length: 12; CDR3 protein: CAWSSQNYEQYF; CDR3 DNA: TGTGCCTGGAGTTCCCAGAATTACGAGCAGTACTTC
J gene: TRBJ1-1; V gene: TRBV9; D gene: -; clone size: few; CDR3 length: 17; CDR3 protein: CASSVAQGRAGNTEAFF; CDR3 DNA: TGTGCCAGCAGCGTAGCACAAGGCAGGGCGGGGAACACTGAAGCTTTCTTT
J gene: TRBJ2-7; V gene: TRBV20-1; D gene: -; clone size: -; CDR3 length: 11; CDR3 protein: CSVPGPRRQYF; CDR3 DNA: TGCAGTGTTCCAGGACCGAGACGGCAGTACTTC
J gene: TRBJ1-2; V gene: TRBV9; D gene: -; clone size: few; CDR3 length: 13; CDR3 protein: CASSVDGLGGYTF; CDR3 DNA: TGTGCCAGCAGCGTAGACGGGTTGGGCGGCTACACCTTC
J gene: TRBJ2-7; V gene: TRBV5-5; D gene: TRBD2; clone size: few; CDR3 length: 15; CDR3 protein: CASSFGREVSYEQYF; CDR3 DNA: TGTGCCAGCAGCTTCGGGCGGGAGGTCTCCTACGAGCAGTACTTC
J gene: TRBJ2-3; V gene: TRBV4-3; D gene: TRBD1; clone size: -; CDR3 length: 16; CDR3 protein: CASSLRDRGPTDTQYF; CDR3 DNA: TGCGCCAGCAGCCTCCGGGACAGGGGACCCACAGATACGCAGTATTTT
J gene: TRBJ2-6; V gene: TRBV20-1; D gene: -; clone size: -; CDR3 length: 14; CDR3 protein: CSALRGTGANVLTF; CDR3 DNA: TGCAGTGCCCTCCGGGGGACTGGGGCCAACGTCCTGACTTTC
J gene: TRBJ2-1; V gene: TRBV6-1; D gene: -; clone size: -; CDR3 length: 14; CDR3 protein: CASARGRTYNEQFF; CDR3 DNA: TGTGCCAGCGCCAGGGGACGGACTTACAATGAGCAGTTCTTC
J gene: TRBJ2-7; V gene: TRBV6-5; D gene: -; clone size: -; CDR3 length: 12; CDR3 protein: CASSRQDFEQYF; CDR3 DNA: TGTGCCAGCAGCCGACAGGACTTCGAGCAGTACTTC
J gene: TRBJ2-2; V gene: TRBV10-3; D gene: TRBD2; clone size: -; CDR3 length: 15; CDR3 protein: CAISSGTTNTGELFF; CDR3 DNA: TGTGCCATCAGTTCCGGGACTACTAACACCGGGGAGCTGTTTTTT
J gene: TRBJ2-3; V gene: TRBV3-1; D gene: -; clone size: few; CDR3 length: 16; CDR3 protein: CASSQEWAGATDTQYF; CDR3 DNA: TGTGCCAGCAGCCAAGAGTGGGCAGGAGCGACAGATACGCAGTATTTT
J gene: TRBJ1-1; V gene: TRBV27; D gene: TRBD1; clone size: many; CDR3 length: 15; CDR3 protein: CASSPQETGYTEAFF; CDR3 DNA: TGTGCCAGCAGTCCCCAGGAGACAGGGTACACTGAAGCTTTCTTT
J gene: TRBJ2-7; V gene: TRBV10-3; D gene: -; clone size: many; CDR3 length: 14; CDR3 protein: CAISERQGIGEQYF; CDR3 DNA: TGTGCCATCAGTGAGAGGCAGGGAATAGGCGAGCAGTACTTC
J gene: TRBJ1-4; V gene: TRBV20-1; D gene: TRBD1; clone size: -; CDR3 length: 13; CDR3 protein: CSAKGAQYEKLFF; CDR3 DNA: TGCAGTGCTAAGGGGGCGCAGTATGAAAAACTGTTTTTT
J gene: TRBJ2-7; V gene: TRBV7-8; D gene: -; clone size: few; CDR3 length: 15; CDR3 protein: CASSLGGGSFNEQYF; CDR3 DNA: TGTGCCAGCAGCTTAGGCGGAGGGAGCTTCAACGAGCAGTACTTC
J gene: TRBJ1-2; V gene: TRBV20-1; D gene: TRBD1; clone size: -; CDR3 length: 12; CDR3 protein: CSVQPGGGGYTF; CDR3 DNA: TGCAGTGTTCAACCAGGGGGTGGTGGCTACACCTTC
J gene: TRBJ1-2; V gene: TRBV12-3/TRBV12-4; D gene: -; clone size: few; CDR3 length: 15; CDR3 protein: CASSSKTYINYGYTF; CDR3 DNA: TGTGCCAGCAGTTCTAAGACCTACATAAACTATGGCTACACCTTC
J gene: TRBJ1-5; V gene: TRBV11-2; D gene: -; clone size: -; CDR3 length: 15; CDR3 protein: CASSLDKEVGQPQHF; CDR3 DNA: TGTGCCAGCAGCTTAGATAAGGAGGTGGGTCAGCCCCAGCATTTT
J gene: TRBJ2-7; V gene: TRBV4-3; D gene: -; clone size: -; CDR3 length: 13; CDR3 protein: CASSQDHGFEQYF; CDR3 DNA: TGCGCCAGCAGCCAAGATCACGGGTTCGAGCAGTACTTC
J gene: TRBJ2-7; V gene: TRBV10-3; D gene: -; clone size: -; CDR3 length: 15; CDR3 protein: CAISSSGVPTYEQYF; CDR3 DNA: -
J gene: TRBJ2-3; V gene: TRBV7-6; D gene: -; clone size: few; CDR3 length: 14; CDR3 protein: CASSLSRDADTQYF; CDR3 DNA: TGTGCCAGCAGCTTGTCTCGGGACGCAGATACGCAGTATTTT
J gene: TRBJ2-7; V gene: TRBV6-1; D gene: TRBD1; clone size: -; CDR3 length: 17; CDR3 protein: CASSEIIRDRGSYEQYF; CDR3 DNA: TGTGCCAGCAGTGAAATCATCCGGGACAGGGGGTCCTACGAGCAGTACTTC
J gene: TRBJ2-7; V gene: TRBV6-2/TRBV6-3; D gene: TRBD1; clone size: few; CDR3 length: 14; CDR3 protein: CASTGGQGTYEQYF; CDR3 DNA: TGTGCCAGTACTGGGGGACAGGGAACCTACGAGCAGTACTTC
J gene: TRBJ1-5; V gene: TRBV12-3/TRBV12-4; D gene: TRBD1; clone size: -; CDR3 length: 14; CDR3 protein: CASSPDRARQPQHF; CDR3 DNA: TGTGCCAGCAGTCCGGACAGGGCAAGACAGCCCCAGCATTTT
J gene: TRBJ2-7; V gene: TRBV10-3; D gene: -; clone size: -; CDR3 length: 14; CDR3 protein: CAISEWGASYEQYF; CDR3 DNA: TGTGCCATCAGTGAATGGGGCGCCTCCTACGAGCAGTACTTC
J gene: TRBJ2-3; V gene: TRBV5-1; D gene: -; clone size: -; CDR3 length: 14; CDR3 protein: CASSPGERTDTQYF; CDR3 DNA: TGCGCCAGCAGCCCGGGAGAAAGGACAGATACGCAGTATTTT
J gene: TRBJ1-1; V gene: TRBV4-3; D gene: TRBD1; clone size: -; CDR3 length: 15; CDR3 protein: CASSSHGTGVTEAFF; CDR3 DNA: TGCGCCAGCAGCAGCCACGGGACAGGGGTAACTGAAGCTTTCTTT
J gene: TRBJ2-5; V gene: TRBV25-1; D gene: TRBD1; clone size: few; CDR3 length: 14; CDR3 protein: CATSGQGRGETQYF; CDR3 DNA: TGTGCCACCTCTGGACAGGGAAGAGGGGAGACCCAGTACTTC
J gene: TRBJ2-7; V gene: TRBV5-1; D gene: TRBD2; clone size: few; CDR3 length: 15; CDR3 protein: CASREIAGVTYEQYF; CDR3 DNA: TGCGCCAGCAGGGAAATAGCGGGAGTCACCTACGAGCAGTACTTC
J gene: TRBJ2-1; V gene: TRBV7-6; D gene: -; clone size: -; CDR3 length: 16; CDR3 protein: CASSLGVARGANEQFF; CDR3 DNA: TGTGCCAGCAGCTTAGGAGTAGCGAGGGGCGCGAATGAGCAGTTCTTC
J gene: TRBJ1-1; V gene: TRBV20-1; D gene: -; clone size: once; CDR3 length: 17; CDR3 protein: CSARDISQGQRNTEAFF; CDR3 DNA: TGCAGTGCTAGAGATATCTCGCAAGGGCAGAGGAACACTGAAGCTTTCTTT
J gene: TRBJ2-1; V gene: TRBV12-3/TRBV12-4; D gene: TRBD1; clone size: few; CDR3 length: 15; CDR3 protein: CASSSRDRGYNEQFF; CDR3 DNA: TGTGCCAGCAGTTCCCGGGACAGGGGTTACAATGAGCAGTTCTTC
J gene: TRBJ2-5; V gene: TRBV7-9; D gene: TRBD1; clone size: few; CDR3 length: 14; CDR3 protein: CASSPWDRGETQYF; CDR3 DNA: TGTGCCAGCAGCCCCTGGGACAGGGGGGAGACCCAGTACTTC
J gene: TRBJ2-1; V gene: TRBV5-6; D gene: -; clone size: -; CDR3 length: 13; CDR3 protein: CASTLGIYNEQFF; CDR3 DNA: TGTGCCAGCACCTTGGGGATTTACAATGAGCAGTTCTTC
J gene: TRBJ2-3; V gene: TRBV20-1; D gene: TRBD1; clone size: -; CDR3 length: 14; CDR3 protein: CSAPWDRDQDTQYF; CDR3 DNA: TGCAGTGCCCCTTGGGACAGGGACCAAGATACGCAGTATTTT
J gene: TRBJ2-3; V gene: TRBV2; D gene: -; clone size: -; CDR3 length: 20; CDR3 protein: CASSAPSGAEEGIRTDTQYF; CDR3 DNA: TGTGCCAGCAGCGCCCCCTCGGGGGCGGAAGAGGGGATTCGCACAGATACGCAGTATTTT
J gene: TRBJ2-5; V gene: TRBV7-2; D gene: -; clone size: -; CDR3 length: 11; CDR3 protein: CASSPTETQYF; CDR3 DNA: TGTGCCAGCAGCCCGACAGAGACCCAGTACTTC
J gene: TRBJ2-5; V gene: TRBV20-1; D gene: -; clone size: -; CDR3 length: 15; CDR3 protein: CSASGGRMYQETQYF; CDR3 DNA: TGCAGTGCTAGCGGGGGCAGGATGTACCAAGAGACCCAGTACTTC